This entry lists 7 T cell receptor beta chains sequenced from one sample in a study of blood T cell repertoires in COVID-19. Some clones are missing from TCRdb's copy, which holds only in-frame ones; the method was immunoSEQ multiplex PCR. Of around 220,000 clones in the sample, approximately 79% were seen once. Source material: peripheral blood. These receptors originate from a woman aged 80 or over with active or convalescent COVID-19.

The chain joins TRBV9 to TRBJ1-2; D call uncertain. Trimming removed 0 bases at V and 3 bases at J, with 9 bases between. Germline CDR1 reads SGDLS; CDR2 reads YYNGEE. The CDR3 has 14 residues. The CDR3 reads CASSVGWGDYGYTF. The CDR3 coding sequence is TGTGCCAGCAGCGTAGGCTGGGGAGACTATGGCTACACCTTC.

This rearrangement joins TRBV14 to TRBJ2-1; D not certain. This CDR3 region has 17 residues. The V gene's germline CDR1 is SGHDN and CDR2 FVKESK. The V gene lost 0 bases and the J gene lost 0 bases, with 12 bases spanning the gap. The CDR3 sequence: CASSQDPWRSSYNEQFF. Here the CDR3 DNA reads TGTGCCAGCAGCCAAGATCCCTGGCGGTCCTCCTACAATGAGCAGTTCTTC.

The V and J genes are TRBV30 and TRBJ1-1; no clear D gene. The CDR3 spans 12 residues. Germline V gene lookup returns CDR1 GTSNPN and CDR2 SVGIG (reference sequence). Between the trimmed V and J ends, which lost 5 bases and 5 bases, there was a span of 12 bases. Here the CDR3 reads CAWDTTGTEAFF. CDR3 nucleotides: TGTGCCTGGGACACAACGGGTACTGAAGCTTTCTTT.

The CDR3 loop is CASLATFPVQGGSGDNEQFF. CDR3 nucleotide sequence: TGTGCCAGCTTAGCAACTTTCCCGGTCCAGGGCGGGAGTGGAGACAATGAGCAGTTCTTC. This chain joins TRBV21-1 and TRBJ2-1; the table assigns TRBD2, which was not confirmed against the DNA. TRBV21-1 is an annotated pseudogene. The CDR3 has 20 amino acids.

In its sample, this clone was seen many times. V and J are TRBV18 and TRBJ1-5; the D is unclear. This CDR3 has 13 residues. V lost 6 bases and J lost 5, with 11 bases in between. From germline, CDR1 is KGHSH and CDR2 LQKENI. This CDR3 is CASSTGWDQPQHF. Here the CDR3 DNA reads TGTGCCAGCTCGACCGGGTGGGATCAGCCCCAGCATTTT.

This clone was counted between two and nine times. The chain combines TRBV5-1 with TRBJ2-7; D gene ambiguous. Germline V gene sequence: CDR1 SGHRS, CDR2 YFSETQ. The CDR3 consists of 15 residues. V gave up 0 bases and J gave up 2 bases, with 12 bases separating them. CDR3 sequence: CASSLGAGAPYEQYF. The CDR3 DNA reads as TGCGCCAGCAGCTTGGGGGCAGGCGCTCCCTACGAGCAGTACTTC.

The chain combines TRBV10-1 with TRBJ2-3; 12 nucleotides match TRBD1. Trimming took 6 bases from V and 3 from J; bases not matched to a gene: 4. CDR3 length: 15 amino acids. The germline V gene has CDR1 WNHNN and CDR2 SYGVQD (reference sequence). The CDR3 DNA is TGCGCCAGCAGCGGGACAGGGGGCCGTACAGATACGCAGTATTTT. The encoded protein is CASSGTGGRTDTQYF.